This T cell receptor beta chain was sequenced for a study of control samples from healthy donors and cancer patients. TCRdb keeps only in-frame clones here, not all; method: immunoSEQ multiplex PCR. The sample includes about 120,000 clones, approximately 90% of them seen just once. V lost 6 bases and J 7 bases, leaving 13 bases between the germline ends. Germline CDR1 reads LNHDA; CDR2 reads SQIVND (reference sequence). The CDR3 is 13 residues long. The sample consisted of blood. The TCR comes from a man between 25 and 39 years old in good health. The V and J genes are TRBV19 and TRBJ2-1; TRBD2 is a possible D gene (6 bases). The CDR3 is CASRTAGGNEQFF. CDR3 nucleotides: TGTGCCAGTAGGACGGCTGGGGGGAATGAGCAGTTCTTC.